The present T cell receptor (beta chain) was sequenced within a study of T cells after yellow fever vaccination. Notes on the study in general: Among all clonotypes, a small share was observed in both CD4 and CD8 compartments.

The V gene end was trimmed by 2 bases and the J gene end by 0 bases; junction bases not matched to a gene: 7. CDR1 is MNHNS and CDR2 is SASEGT in the germline V gene. There are 17 residues in the CDR3. This clonotype showed up just a few times. Its specificity is not known. MiXCR was run by TCRdb on the 5' RACE reads, yielding one entry per CDR3 protein. The sample shows fewer than 450,000 distinct CDR3 sequences, around 8.1% of them seen only once. The chain employs TRBV6-1 and TRBJ2-7; 10 bases fit TRBD1. Source: PBMCs, taken more than 35 days after the first yellow fever vaccination. The TCR sequence derives from a man between 18 and 35 years old who received the YFV17D yellow fever vaccine. The chain's CDR3 is CASSEWGTGDSSYEQYV. The CDR3 coding sequence is TGTGCCAGCAGTGAATGGGGGACAGGGGACAGCTCCTACGAGCAGTACGTC.